What follows are 17 T cell receptor beta chains derived from one specimen sequenced in a study of shared T cell receptors in the human thymus. Sequencing used immunoSEQ multiplex PCR; TCRdb keeps in-frame clones, though not all of them. In the table there are 700,000 or so clones, approximately 85% of which are singletons. The same specimen was also included in a second study, on human thymus T cells.

The sample was thymocytes. Receptors were obtained from a girl under three years old with a congenital heart defect.

V and J are TRBV19 and TRBJ1-1, with a possible D match to TRBD1 (5 bases). Trimming took 8 bases from V and 4 from J, leaving 20 bases between them. This CDR3 region has 15 residues. Germline lookup yields CDR1 LNHDA and CDR2 SQIVND (reference sequence). CDR3 amino acids: CASETTCRVSTEAFF. CDR3 DNA: TGTGCCAGTGAGACGACCTGCAGGGTTTCCACTGAAGCTTTCTTT. Looking up the rest from reference TRBV19 and TRBJ1-1 gives the full variable domain: DGGITQSPKYLFRKEGQNVTLSCEQNLNHDAMYWYRQDPGQGLRLIYYSQIVNDFQKGDIAEGYSVSREKKESFPLTVTSAQKNPTAFYLCASETTCRVSTEAFFGQGTRLTVV.

The chain recombines TRBV29-1 with TRBJ1-2, with 7 bases matching TRBD1. Germline trimming cut 7 bases from V and 6 bases from J; bases unmatched to any gene: 14. Germline CDR1 reads SQVTM; CDR2 reads ANQGSEA. CDR3 size: 14 residues. CDR3 region: CSGTISTGLDGYTF. DNA for the CDR3: TGCAGCGGGACGATCTCGACAGGGCTGGATGGCTACACCTTC. Full variable domain (outside the CDR3, taken from reference TRBV29-1 and TRBJ1-2): SAVISQKPSRDICQRGTSLTIQCQVDSQVTMMFWYRQQPGQSLTLIATANQGSEATYESGFVIDKFPISRPNLTFSTLTVSNMSPEDSSIYLCSGTISTGLDGYTFGSGTRLTVV.

This sequence joins TRBV2 and TRBJ2-3; D is perhaps TRBD1 (6 bases). The germline V and J ends were trimmed by 0 bases and 2 bases, with 18 bases remaining between them. CDR1 is SNHLY and CDR2 is FYNNEI in the germline V gene. This CDR3 comprises 18 residues. The CDR3: CASSEARLGQGNTDTQYF. CDR3 coding DNA: TGTGCCAGCAGTGAAGCGCGACTGGGGCAGGGGAACACAGATACGCAGTATTTT. Supplemented by reference TRBV2 and TRBJ2-3, the full variable domain reads EPEVTQTPSHQVTQMGQEVILRCVPISNHLYFYWYRQILGQKVEFLVSFYNNEISEKSEIFDDQFSVERPDGSNFTLKIRSTKLEDSAMYFCASSEARLGQGNTDTQYFGPGTRLTVL.

The chain carries TRBV4-3 and TRBJ2-2; TRBD2 might be the D (6 bases). The V gene lost 1 base and the J gene lost 3 bases, with 12 bases spanning the gap. Germline-derived CDR1 and CDR2 are LGHNA and YSLEER. The CDR3 loop spans 16 amino acids. DNA of the CDR3: TGCGCCAGCAGCCAAGGGGATGGGGAGGACACCGGGGAGCTGTTTTTT. This codes for CASSQGDGEDTGELFF.

The rearrangement links TRBV12-5 to TRBJ1-1, with D uncertain. V lost 6 bases and J 4 bases, leaving 9 bases between the germline ends. The CDR3 contains 12 residues. The germline V gene encodes CDR1 LGHNT and CDR2 FRNRAP. CDR3 residues: CASGPDCTEAFF. CDR3 in DNA: TGTGCTAGTGGACCGGACTGCACTGAAGCTTTCTTT.

The table lists this clone with a count of one. This rearrangement joins TRBV5-1 to TRBJ2-2; a possible D gene is TRBD2 (5 bases). The V and J ends lost 4 bases and 7 bases respectively, with 14 bases between them. The CDR3 is 14 residues long. In germline, CDR1 is SGHRS, CDR2 YFSETQ. The chain's CDR3 is CASSATIRGGELFF. CDR3 bases: TGCGCCAGCAGCGCTACAATCCGGGGCGGGGAGCTGTTTTTT. The full variable domain, rest sourced from reference TRBV5-1 and TRBJ2-2, is KAGVTQTPRYLIKTRGQQVTLSCSPISGHRSVSWYQQTPGQGLQFLFEYFSETQRNKGNFPGRFSGRQFSNSRSEMNVSTLELGDSALYLCASSATIRGGELFFGEGSRLTVL.

The chain combines TRBV11-2 with TRBJ2-7; possible D gene TRBD2, 6 bases. Between the trimmed V and J ends, which lost 3 bases and 1 base, there was a span of 10 bases. The CDR3 is made up of 14 amino acids. The germline V gene has CDR1 SGHAT and CDR2 FQNNGV. CDR3 in DNA: TGTGCCAGCAGCTTCCCGCGGGGTTCCTACGAGCAGTACTTC. It translates to CASSFPRGSYEQYF.

This clone was seen only once. One end of the junction is discordant with germline, which a read error may explain. The chain couples TRBV6-6 to TRBJ1-2; D unclear. Germline CDR1 and CDR2: MNHNY and SVGAGI (reference sequence). There are 12 residues in the CDR3. The CDR3 reads CASSYPGLNNDF. CDR3 nucleotide sequence: TGTGCCAGCAGTTACCCGGGATTAAATAACGACTTC.

CDR3 protein: CASLSSGTGEPYGYTF. The CDR3 DNA reads as TGTGCCAGCTTGTCGTCCGGGACAGGGGAACCTTATGGCTACACCTTC. The chain couples TRBV27 to TRBJ1-2; 10 bases match TRBD1. Germline values: CDR1 MNHEY, CDR2 SMNVEV (reference sequence). CDR3 size: 16 residues. The V segment lost 8 bases and the J segment 5 bases; nucleotides outside the gene matches: 14.

This clone has just a few counts. At one end the junction does not follow the germline gene, possibly because of a read error. Other DNA sequences from this sample encode an identical CDR3 as well. The chain links TRBV15 to TRBJ1-1, with D possibly matching TRBD1 (5 bases). The CDR3 has 18 residues. The germline CDR1 and CDR2 sequences are LNHNV and YYDKDF (reference sequence). The CDR3 sequence is CATSRLRGQGKENTEAFF. The CDR3 region has the DNA TGTGCCACCAGCAGATTGCGTGGGCAGGGAAAGGAGAACACTGAAGCCTTCTTT.

The chain employs TRBV5-6 and TRBJ1-3; 7 bases map to TRBD1. Per the germline V gene, CDR1 is SGHDT and CDR2 is YYEEEE. Unmatched junction bases numbered 4, after V lost 3 bases and J lost 4 bases. This CDR3 region has 14 residues. DNA of the CDR3: TGTGCCAGCAGCTCCTGGGACAGCGGAAACACCATATATTTT. Translated, it gives CASSSWDSGNTIYF.

The chain has TRBV10-3 and TRBJ1-4; D ambiguous. The CDR3 is 13 residues long. Germline V gives CDR1 ENHRY, CDR2 SYGVKD. The CDR3 DNA reads TGTGCAACGCAGGACTCGGCGCGGGAAAAACTGTTTTTT. This encodes CATQDSAREKLFF.

This clone was detected only once. This rearrangement joins TRBV25-1 to TRBJ2-7; 11 nucleotides agree with TRBD2. This CDR3 is 14 amino acids long. Losses at the gene ends were 7 bases for V and 9 bases for J; bases not matched to a gene: 11. Per the germline V gene, CDR1 is MGHDK and CDR2 is SYGVNS. This CDR3 reads CASMPRLAGSRQYF. The DNA of the CDR3 is TGTGCCAGCATGCCCCGACTAGCGGGGTCACGGCAGTACTTC.

This clone was found once. J is TRBJ2-7 and V is TRBV7-9; D might be TRBD2 (5 bases). CDR1 is SEHNR and CDR2 is FQNEAQ in the germline V gene (reference sequence). Trimming cost V 2 bases and J 7 bases, with 12 bases left between them. The CDR3 sequence is 13 residues long. The CDR3 DNA is TGTGCCAGCAGCTTATCCGACTACCCAGAGCAGTACTTC. The encoded protein is CASSLSDYPEQYF.

The chain uses TRBV18 and TRBJ2-2; D unresolved. Germline V CDR1 and CDR2: KGHSH, LQKENI. The CDR3 is 18 amino acids. Trimming pared 0 bases from V and 2 bases from J, leaving 16 bases between. CDR3 nucleotides: TGTGCCAGCTCACCACCGAACTTAGACAAGGCCAACACCGGGGAGCTGTTTTTT. Its translation: CASSPPNLDKANTGELFF. Looking up the rest from reference TRBV18 and TRBJ2-2 gives the full variable domain: NAGVMQNPRHLVRRRGQEARLRCSPMKGHSHVYWYRQLPEEGLKFMVYLQKENIIDESGMPKERFSAEFPKEGPSILRIQQVVRGDSAAYFCASSPPNLDKANTGELFFGEGSRLTVL.

This clone was detected only a few times. CDR3 coding DNA: TGTGCCACCGGACAAGGAAACACCATATATTTT. It codes for CATGQGNTIYF. The gene calls are TRBV10-3 and TRBJ1-3, with D possibly being TRBD1 (5 bases). Germline V gives CDR1 ENHRY, CDR2 SYGVKD. V lost 10 bases and J 4 bases, leaving 8 bases between the germline ends. The length of the CDR3 is 11 residues.

This clone was counted a single time. The chain links TRBV5-1 to TRBJ1-1; D is undetermined. Trimming removed 0 bases at V and 0 bases at J, with 15 bases between. The CDR3 has 17 residues. CDR1 is SGHRS and CDR2 is YFSETQ in the germline V gene. The CDR3 nucleotides are TGCGCCAGCAGCTTGGCTCGCGGGATCCCCTTGAACACTGAAGCTTTCTTT. Protein product: CASSLARGIPLNTEAFF.